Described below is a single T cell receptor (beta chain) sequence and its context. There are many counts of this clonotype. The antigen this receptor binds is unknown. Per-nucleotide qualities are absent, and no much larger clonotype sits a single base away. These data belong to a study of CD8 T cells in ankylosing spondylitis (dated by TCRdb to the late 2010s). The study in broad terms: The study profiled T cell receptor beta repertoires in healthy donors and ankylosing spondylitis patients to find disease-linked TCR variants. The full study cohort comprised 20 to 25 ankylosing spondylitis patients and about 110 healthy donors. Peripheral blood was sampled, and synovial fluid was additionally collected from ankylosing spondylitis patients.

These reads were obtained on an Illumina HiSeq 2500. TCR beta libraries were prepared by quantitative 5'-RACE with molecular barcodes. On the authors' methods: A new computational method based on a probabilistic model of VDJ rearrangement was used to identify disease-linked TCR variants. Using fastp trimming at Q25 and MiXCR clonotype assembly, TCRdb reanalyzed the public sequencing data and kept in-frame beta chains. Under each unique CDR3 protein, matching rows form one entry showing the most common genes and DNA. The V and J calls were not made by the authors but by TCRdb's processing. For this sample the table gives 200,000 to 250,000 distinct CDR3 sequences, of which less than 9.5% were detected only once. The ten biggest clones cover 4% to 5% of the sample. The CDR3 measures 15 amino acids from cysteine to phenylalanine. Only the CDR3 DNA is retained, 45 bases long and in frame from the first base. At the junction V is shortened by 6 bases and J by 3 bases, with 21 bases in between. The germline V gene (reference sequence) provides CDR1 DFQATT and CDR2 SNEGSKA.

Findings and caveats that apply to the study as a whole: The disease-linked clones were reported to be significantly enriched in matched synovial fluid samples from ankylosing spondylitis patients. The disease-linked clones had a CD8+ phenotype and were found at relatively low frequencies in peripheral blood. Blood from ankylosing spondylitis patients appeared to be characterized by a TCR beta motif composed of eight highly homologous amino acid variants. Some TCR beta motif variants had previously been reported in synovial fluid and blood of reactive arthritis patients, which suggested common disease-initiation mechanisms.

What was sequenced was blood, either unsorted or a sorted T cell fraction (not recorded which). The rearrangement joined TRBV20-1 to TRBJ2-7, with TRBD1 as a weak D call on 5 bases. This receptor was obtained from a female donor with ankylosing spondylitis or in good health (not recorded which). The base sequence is TGCAGTGCCACCCCCAGGGAAGTTCCTCTCTACGAGCAGTACTTC. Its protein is CSATPREVPLYEQYF.